The rows below give T cell receptor beta chains drawn from one sample of a study of Ad26.COV2.S vaccination and SARS-CoV-2 variants. Measured with immunoSEQ multiplex PCR; TCRdb has only the in-frame clones, and not every one. The table lists 380,000 or so clones, 88% of them singletons, with around 6.1% in the top ten. This material consisted of peripheral blood, taken in a trial of Ad26.COV2.S vaccine versus placebo. The receptors here all came from a person aged 18-60 years who received the Ad26.COV2.S COVID-19 vaccine or a placebo. CDR3s include the opening cysteine and the closing phenylalanine or tryptophan. Fields, in order: D gene, J gene, clone size, V gene, CDR3 length, CDR3 protein, CDR3 DNA. D genes are given only for firm matches. A row's size may be missing; if present it is once, few, many or a size class.

- TRBJ2-5 - TRBV3-1/TRBV3-2 13 CASSQGRQETQYF TGTGCCAGCAGCCAAGGGAGGCAAGAGACCCAGTACTTC
TRBD2 TRBJ2-1 - TRBV29-1 14 CSVEQRESFNEQFF TGCAGCGTTGAACAGCGGGAGTCTTTTAATGAGCAGTTCTTC
- TRBJ2-5 - TRBV7-3 14 CASSLGAKMGTQYF TGTGCCAGCAGCTTAGGGGCTAAGATGGGGACCCAGTACTTC
TRBD1 TRBJ1-1 - TRBV12-5 17 CASAYNRDRGGNTEAFF TGTGCTAGTGCATATAACCGGGACAGGGGGGGAAACACTGAAGCTTTCTTT
- TRBJ2-3 - TRBV4-1 14 CASSQGEGTDTQYF TGCGCCAGCAGCCAGGGGGAAGGCACAGATACGCAGTATTTT
TRBD1 TRBJ2-1 - TRBV5-1 14 CASSRDRGTDEQFF TGCGCCAGCAGCCGGGACAGGGGAACGGATGAGCAGTTCTTC
- TRBJ2-3 - TRBV2 15 CASRTGRGALNTQYF TGTGCCAGTCGGACGGGCAGGGGAGCCCTGAATACGCAGTATTTT
TRBD1 TRBJ2-7 few TRBV6-5 14 CASSGRDRVYEQYF TGTGCCAGCAGCGGCCGGGACAGGGTCTACGAGCAGTACTTC
- TRBJ1-3 few TRBV5-4 14 CASSLVGDGNTIYF TGTGCCAGCAGCTTGGTGGGCGACGGAAACACCATATATTTT
- TRBJ2-6 - TRBV7-3 19 CASSLTFSSGFSGANVLTF TGTGCCAGCAGCTTAACGTTCTCGTCAGGGTTCTCTGGGGCCAACGTCCTGACTTTC
- TRBJ2-7 - TRBV7-9 12 CASRATGNEQYF TGTGCCAGCAGGGCAACAGGGAATGAGCAGTACTTC
- TRBJ2-1 - TRBV30 13 CAWRRNTYNEQFF TGTGCCTGGAGGCGGAACACCTACAATGAGCAGTTCTTC
- TRBJ2-5 - TRBV18 15 CASSPFNRGQETQYF TGTGCCAGCTCACCATTCAATAGGGGCCAAGAGACCCAGTACTTC
- TRBJ2-7 - TRBV19 14 CASTRSDRPYEQYF TGTGCCAGTACCAGAAGTGACAGACCTTACGAGCAGTACTTC
- TRBJ2-1 - TRBV11-3 15 CASSPPGRSRDEQFF TGTGCCAGCAGCCCCCCGGGACGGTCGAGGGATGAGCAGTTCTTC
TRBD1 TRBJ1-1 - TRBV7-9 16 CASSSPPGQTNTEAFF TGTGCCAGCAGCTCCCCCCCGGGACAGACAAACACTGAAGCTTTCTTT
TRBD1 TRBJ2-1 - TRBV28 14 CASSKGQGVGEQFF TGTGCCAGCAGCAAGGGACAGGGGGTAGGAGAGCAGTTCTTC
- TRBJ1-5 - TRBV6-5 13 CASSFTGNQPQHF TGTGCCAGCAGTTTTACAGGTAATCAGCCCCAGCATTTT
- TRBJ1-3 - TRBV7-2 15 CASSLFGLSGNTIYF TGTGCCAGCAGCTTATTTGGCCTCTCTGGAAACACCATATATTTT
- TRBJ2-1 - TRBV6-5 14 CASRVLGRGNEQFF TGTGCCAGCAGGGTTCTCGGCAGGGGCAATGAGCAGTTCTTC
- TRBJ1-1 few TRBV11-3 15 CASSLGGQQNTEAFF TGTGCCAGCAGCTTAGGCGGGCAGCAGAACACTGAAGCTTTCTTT
- TRBJ1-2 - TRBV3-1/TRBV3-2 14 CASSQDAGGSRYTF TGTGCCAGCAGCCAAGATGCGGGGGGCTCCCGCTACACCTTC
- TRBJ1-2 - TRBV14 13 CASSLQRSGGYTF TGTGCCAGCAGCCTACAGAGATCTGGGGGCTACACCTTC
- TRBJ2-1 - TRBV12-5 15 CASGLVLRRGNEQFF TGTGCTAGTGGTTTGGTACTTAGACGAGGGAATGAGCAGTTCTTC
- TRBJ2-3 - TRBV30 16 CAWGQVGRVRTDTQYF TGTGCCTGGGGCCAGGTAGGCAGGGTAAGGACAGATACGCAGTATTTT
- TRBJ2-2 - TRBV7-2 16 CASSASQMGLTGELFF TGTGCCAGCAGCGCGTCCCAAATGGGTCTCACCGGGGAGCTGTTTTTT